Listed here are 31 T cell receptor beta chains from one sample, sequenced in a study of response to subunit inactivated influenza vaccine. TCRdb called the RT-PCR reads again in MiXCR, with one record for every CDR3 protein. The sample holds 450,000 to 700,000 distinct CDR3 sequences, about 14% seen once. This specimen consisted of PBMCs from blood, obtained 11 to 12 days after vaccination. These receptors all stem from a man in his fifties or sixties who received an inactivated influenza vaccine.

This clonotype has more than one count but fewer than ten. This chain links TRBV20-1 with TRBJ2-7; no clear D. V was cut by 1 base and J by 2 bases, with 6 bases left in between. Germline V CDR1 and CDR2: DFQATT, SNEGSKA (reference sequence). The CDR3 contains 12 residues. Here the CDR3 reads CSARGGTYEQYF. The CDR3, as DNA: TGCAGTGCTAGAGGGGGAACCTACGAGCAGTACTTC.

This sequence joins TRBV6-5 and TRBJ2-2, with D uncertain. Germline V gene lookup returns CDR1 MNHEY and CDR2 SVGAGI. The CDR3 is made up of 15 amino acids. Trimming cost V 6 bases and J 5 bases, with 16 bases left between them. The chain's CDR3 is CASSSRRPVTGELFF. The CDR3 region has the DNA TGTGCCAGCAGCTCTCGGCGGCCTGTGACCGGGGAGCTGTTTTTT.

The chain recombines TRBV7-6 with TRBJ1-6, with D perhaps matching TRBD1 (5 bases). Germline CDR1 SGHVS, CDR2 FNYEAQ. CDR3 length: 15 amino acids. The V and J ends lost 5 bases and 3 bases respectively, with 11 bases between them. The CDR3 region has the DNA TGTGCCAGCAGCCGACAGACCTACTATAATTCACCCCTCCACTTT. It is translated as CASSRQTYYNSPLHF.

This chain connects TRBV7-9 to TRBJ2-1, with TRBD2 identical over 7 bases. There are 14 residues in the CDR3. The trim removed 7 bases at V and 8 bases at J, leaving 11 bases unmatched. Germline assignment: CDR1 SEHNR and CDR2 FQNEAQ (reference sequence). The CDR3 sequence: CASTKTRELDEQFF. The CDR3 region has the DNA TGTGCCAGCACTAAGACGCGGGAGCTGGATGAGCAGTTCTTC.

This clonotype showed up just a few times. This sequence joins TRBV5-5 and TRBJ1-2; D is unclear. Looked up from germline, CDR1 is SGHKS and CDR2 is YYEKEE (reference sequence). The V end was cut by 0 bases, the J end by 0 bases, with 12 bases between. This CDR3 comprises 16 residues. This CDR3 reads CASSLALQTTNYGYTF. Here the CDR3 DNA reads TGTGCCAGCAGCTTGGCGCTACAGACCACTAACTATGGCTACACCTTC. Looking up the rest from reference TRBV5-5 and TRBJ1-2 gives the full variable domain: DAGVTQSPTHLIKTRGQQVTLRCSPISGHKSVSWYQQVLGQGPQFIFQYYEKEERGRGNFPDRFSARQFPNYSSELNVNALLLGDSALYLCASSLALQTTNYGYTFGSGTRLTVV.

CDR3 sequence reads: CASSPLAGNYGYTF. The CDR3, as DNA: TGTGCCAGCAGTCCTCTGGCAGGGAACTATGGCTACACCTTC. The rearrangement joins TRBV6-1 to TRBJ1-2, with D perhaps matching TRBD1 (5 bases). In germline, CDR1 is MNHNS, CDR2 SASEGT. The CDR3 runs 14 residues. V lost 5 bases and J lost 2, with 12 bases in between.

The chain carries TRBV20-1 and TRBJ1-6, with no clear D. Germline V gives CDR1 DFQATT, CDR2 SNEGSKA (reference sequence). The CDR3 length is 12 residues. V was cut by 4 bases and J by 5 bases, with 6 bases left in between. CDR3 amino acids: CSAMENNSPLHF. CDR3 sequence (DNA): TGCAGTGCTATGGAAAATAATTCACCCCTCCACTTT.

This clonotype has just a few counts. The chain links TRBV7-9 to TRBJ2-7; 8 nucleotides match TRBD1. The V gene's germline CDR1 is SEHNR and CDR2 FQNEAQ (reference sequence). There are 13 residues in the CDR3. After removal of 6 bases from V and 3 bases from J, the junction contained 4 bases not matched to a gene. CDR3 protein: CASRVGQGYEQYF. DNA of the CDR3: TGTGCCAGCAGGGTCGGACAGGGCTACGAGCAGTACTTC.

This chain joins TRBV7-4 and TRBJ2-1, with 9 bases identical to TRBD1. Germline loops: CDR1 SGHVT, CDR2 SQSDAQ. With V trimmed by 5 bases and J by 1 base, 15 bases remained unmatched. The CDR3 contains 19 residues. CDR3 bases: TGTGCCAGCAGCCCGACGGACAGGGGCATACCACAATCCTACAATGAGCAGTTCTTC. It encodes CASSPTDRGIPQSYNEQFF.

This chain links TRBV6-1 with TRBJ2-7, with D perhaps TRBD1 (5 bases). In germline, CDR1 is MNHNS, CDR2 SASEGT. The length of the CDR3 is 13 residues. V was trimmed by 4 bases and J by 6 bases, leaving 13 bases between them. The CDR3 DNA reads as TGTGCCAGCAGTGTATTCAGGGAAGGCGAGCAGTACTTC. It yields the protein CASSVFREGEQYF.

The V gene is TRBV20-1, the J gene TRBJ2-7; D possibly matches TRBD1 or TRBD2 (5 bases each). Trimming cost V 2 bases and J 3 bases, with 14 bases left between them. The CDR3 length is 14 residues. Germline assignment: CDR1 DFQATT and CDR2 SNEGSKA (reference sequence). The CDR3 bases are TGCAGTGCTAGACTCCGGGGCAGCCTCTACGAGCAGTACTTC. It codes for CSARLRGSLYEQYF.

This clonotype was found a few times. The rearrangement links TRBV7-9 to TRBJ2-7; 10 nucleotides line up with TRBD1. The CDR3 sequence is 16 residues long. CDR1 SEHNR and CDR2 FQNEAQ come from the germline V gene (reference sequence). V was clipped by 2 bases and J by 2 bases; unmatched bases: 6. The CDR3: CASSLRGQGNPYEQYF. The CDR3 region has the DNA TGTGCCAGCAGCTTAAGGGGACAGGGGAACCCCTACGAGCAGTACTTC.

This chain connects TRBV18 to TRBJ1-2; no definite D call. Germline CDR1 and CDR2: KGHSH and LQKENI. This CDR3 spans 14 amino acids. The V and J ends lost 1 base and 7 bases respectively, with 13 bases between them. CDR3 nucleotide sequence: TGTGCCAGCTCACCACAAAACCAGGCGTCTGGCTACACCTTC. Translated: CASSPQNQASGYTF.

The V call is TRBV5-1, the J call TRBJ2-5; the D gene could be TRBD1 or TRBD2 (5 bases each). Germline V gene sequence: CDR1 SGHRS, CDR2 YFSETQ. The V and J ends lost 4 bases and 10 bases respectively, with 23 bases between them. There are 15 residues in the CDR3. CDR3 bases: TGCGCCAGCAGCGCCGCTGTGGGACCGGCATTGGACCAGTACTTC. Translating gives CASSAAVGPALDQYF.

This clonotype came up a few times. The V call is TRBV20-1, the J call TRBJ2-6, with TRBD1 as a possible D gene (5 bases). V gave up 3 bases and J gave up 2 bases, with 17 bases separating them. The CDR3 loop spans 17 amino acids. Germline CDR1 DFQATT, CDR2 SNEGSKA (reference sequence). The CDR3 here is CSARGPSTTPGANVLTF. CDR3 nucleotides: TGCAGTGCTAGGGGGCCTAGTACCACTCCTGGGGCCAACGTCCTGACTTTC.

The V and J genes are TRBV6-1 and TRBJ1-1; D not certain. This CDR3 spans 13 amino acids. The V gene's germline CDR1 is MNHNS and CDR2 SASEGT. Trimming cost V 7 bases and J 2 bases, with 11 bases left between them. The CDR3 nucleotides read TGTGCCAGCAAGCTCCAGGTTAACACTGAAGCTTTCTTT. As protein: CASKLQVNTEAFF.

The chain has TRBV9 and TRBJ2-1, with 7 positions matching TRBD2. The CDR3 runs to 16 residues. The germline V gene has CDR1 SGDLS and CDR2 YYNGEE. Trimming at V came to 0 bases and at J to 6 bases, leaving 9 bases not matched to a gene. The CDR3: CASSVEWREKRNEQFF. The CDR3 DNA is TGTGCCAGCAGCGTAGAGTGGCGGGAGAAGCGCAATGAGCAGTTCTTC. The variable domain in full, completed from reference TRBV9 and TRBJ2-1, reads DSGVTQTPKHLITATGQRVTLRCSPRSGDLSVYWYQQSLDQGLQFLIQYYNGEERAKGNILERFSAQQFPDLHSELNLSSLELGDSALYFCASSVEWREKRNEQFFGPGTRLTVL.

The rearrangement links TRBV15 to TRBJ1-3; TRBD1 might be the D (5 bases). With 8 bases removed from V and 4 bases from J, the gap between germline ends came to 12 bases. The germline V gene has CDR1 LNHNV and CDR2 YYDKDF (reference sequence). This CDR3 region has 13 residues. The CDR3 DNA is TGTGCCACCGGCGGGGGACTCGGAAACACCATATATTTT. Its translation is CATGGGLGNTIYF.

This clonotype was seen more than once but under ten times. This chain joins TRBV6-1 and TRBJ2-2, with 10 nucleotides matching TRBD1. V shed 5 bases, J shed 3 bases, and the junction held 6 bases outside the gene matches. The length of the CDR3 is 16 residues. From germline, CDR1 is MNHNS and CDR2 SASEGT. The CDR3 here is CASSTSGTGDTGELFF. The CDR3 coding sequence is TGTGCCAGCAGTACCTCCGGGACAGGGGACACCGGGGAGCTGTTTTTT.

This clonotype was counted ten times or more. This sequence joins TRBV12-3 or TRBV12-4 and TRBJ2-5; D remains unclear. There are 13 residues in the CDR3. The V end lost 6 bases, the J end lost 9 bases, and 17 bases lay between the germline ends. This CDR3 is CASRPGSSASQYF. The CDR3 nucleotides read TGTGCCAGCAGACCCGGCTCTTCGGCGTCCCAGTACTTC.

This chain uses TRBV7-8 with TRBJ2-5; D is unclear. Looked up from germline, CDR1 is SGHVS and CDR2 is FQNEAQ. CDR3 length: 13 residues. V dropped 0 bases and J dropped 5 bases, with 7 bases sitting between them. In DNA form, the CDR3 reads TGTGCCAGCAGCTTAGCTAGCATGGAGACCCAGTACTTC. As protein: CASSLASMETQYF.

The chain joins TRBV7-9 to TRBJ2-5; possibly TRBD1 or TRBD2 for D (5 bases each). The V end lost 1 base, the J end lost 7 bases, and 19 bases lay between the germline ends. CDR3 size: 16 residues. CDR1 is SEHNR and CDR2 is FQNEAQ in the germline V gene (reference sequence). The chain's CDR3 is CASSLGWGRERGTQYF. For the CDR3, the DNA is TGTGCCAGCAGCTTAGGTTGGGGCAGGGAACGGGGGACCCAGTACTTC.

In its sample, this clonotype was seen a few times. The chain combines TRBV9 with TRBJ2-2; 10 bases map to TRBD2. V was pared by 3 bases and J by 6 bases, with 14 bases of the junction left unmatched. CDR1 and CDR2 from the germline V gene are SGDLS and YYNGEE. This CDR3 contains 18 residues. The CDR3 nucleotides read TGTGCCAGCAGCGGAACACTCCGGCTAGCGGGGGATCCCGGGGAGCTGTTTTTT. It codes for CASSGTLRLAGDPGELFF. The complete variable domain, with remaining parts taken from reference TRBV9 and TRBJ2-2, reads DSGVTQTPKHLITATGQRVTLRCSPRSGDLSVYWYQQSLDQGLQFLIQYYNGEERAKGNILERFSAQQFPDLHSELNLSSLELGDSALYFCASSGTLRLAGDPGELFFGEGSRLTVL.

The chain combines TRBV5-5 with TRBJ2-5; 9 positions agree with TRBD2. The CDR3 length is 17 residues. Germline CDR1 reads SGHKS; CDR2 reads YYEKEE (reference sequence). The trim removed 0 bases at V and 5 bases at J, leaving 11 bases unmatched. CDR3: CASSLAWGRGGMETQYF. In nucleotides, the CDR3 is TGTGCCAGCAGCTTGGCCTGGGGGCGGGGGGGCATGGAGACCCAGTACTTC.

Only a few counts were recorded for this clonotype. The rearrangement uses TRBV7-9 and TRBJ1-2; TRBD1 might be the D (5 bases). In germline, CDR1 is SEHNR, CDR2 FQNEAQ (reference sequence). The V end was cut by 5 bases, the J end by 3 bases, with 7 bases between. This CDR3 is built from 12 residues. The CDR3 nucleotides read TGTGCCAGCAGCCGGGACGACTATGGCTACACCTTC. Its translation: CASSRDDYGYTF.

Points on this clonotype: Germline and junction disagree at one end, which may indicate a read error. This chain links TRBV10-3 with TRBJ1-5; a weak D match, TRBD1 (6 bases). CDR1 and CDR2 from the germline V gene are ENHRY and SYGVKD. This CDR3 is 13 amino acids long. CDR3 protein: CAVSQGSDQPQHF. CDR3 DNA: TGTGCCGTCTCACAGGGTAGCGATCAGCCCCAGCATTTT.

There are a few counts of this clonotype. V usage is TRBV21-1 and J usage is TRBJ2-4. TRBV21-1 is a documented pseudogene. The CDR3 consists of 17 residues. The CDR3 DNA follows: TGTGCCAGCAGCAAAGAACACACAAATGTAGCCAAAAACATTCAGTACTTC. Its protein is CASSKEHTNVAKNIQYF.

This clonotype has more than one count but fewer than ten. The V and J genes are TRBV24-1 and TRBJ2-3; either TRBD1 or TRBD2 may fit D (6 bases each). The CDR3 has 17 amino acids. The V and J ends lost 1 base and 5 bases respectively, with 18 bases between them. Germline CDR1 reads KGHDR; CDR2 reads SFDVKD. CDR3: CATSDFVKSGGGDTQYF. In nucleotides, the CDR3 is TGTGCCACCAGTGATTTCGTAAAGTCTGGAGGGGGAGATACGCAGTATTTT.

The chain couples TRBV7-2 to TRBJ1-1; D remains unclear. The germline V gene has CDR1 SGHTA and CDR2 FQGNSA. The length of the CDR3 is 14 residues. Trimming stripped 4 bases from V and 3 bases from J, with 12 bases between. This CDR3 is CASSSGLRDTEAFF. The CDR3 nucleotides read TGTGCCAGCAGCTCGGGCCTGAGGGACACTGAAGCTTTCTTT.

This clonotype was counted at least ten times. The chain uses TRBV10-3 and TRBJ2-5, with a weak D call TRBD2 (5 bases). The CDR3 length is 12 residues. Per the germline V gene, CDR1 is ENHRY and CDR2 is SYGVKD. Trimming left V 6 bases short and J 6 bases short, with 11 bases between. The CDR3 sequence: CAIRGAEQTQYF. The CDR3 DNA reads TGTGCCATCAGGGGAGCGGAGCAGACCCAGTACTTC.

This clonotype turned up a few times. In DNA form, the CDR3 reads TGTGCCAGCAGCACAGGACTGTACGCGGGCAATGAGCAGTTCTTC. This encodes CASSTGLYAGNEQFF. This chain links TRBV2 with TRBJ2-1; possibly TRBD1 or TRBD2 for D (5 bases each). Germline CDR1 and CDR2: SNHLY and FYNNEI. Trimming removed 6 bases at V and 6 bases at J, with 18 bases between. This CDR3 is built from 15 residues.